Below are 9 T cell receptor beta chains sequenced from a single sample in a study of cytomegalovirus exposure and HLA in healthy donors. PCR used 60 Vbeta primers and 13 Jbeta primers. Libraries were prepared by immunoSEQ multiplex PCR; TCRdb keeps only in-frame clonotypes and omits some of them. The data show fewer than 130,000 clones, over 60% seen once. The sequenced material came from PBMCs. These receptors were collected from a woman aged 60-75 years in good health and CMV-seropositive.

J is TRBJ2-1 and V is TRBV15, with 12 bases that match TRBD2. The CDR3 length is 16 residues. J lost 9 bases, V lost 7 bases, and 13 bases had no gene match. Germline assignment: CDR1 LNHNV and CDR2 YYDKDF (reference sequence). CDR3 in DNA: TGTGCCACCAAGGTGACCGGGACTAGCGGGTGGGGTGAGCAGTTCTTC. Translation: CATKVTGTSGWGEQFF.

The genes are TRBV10-3 and TRBJ1-1; TRBD1 is a possible D gene (5 bases). The CDR3 is 16 residues long. V was cut by 0 bases and J by 1 base, with 12 bases left in between. Germline V gene sequence: CDR1 ENHRY, CDR2 SYGVKD. The CDR3 DNA sequence: TGTGCCATCAGTGAGTCGCGGGACGGACCGAACACTGAAGCTTTCTTT. This codes for CAISESRDGPNTEAFF.

The chain carries TRBV7-3 and TRBJ1-1; a possible D gene is TRBD1 (6 bases). This CDR3 has 13 residues. The V end was cut by 3 bases, the J end by 1 base, with 6 bases between. CDR1 is SGHTA, CDR2 FQGTGA, per germline. The CDR3 sequence is CASSLGQNTEAFF. The DNA of the CDR3 is TGTGCCAGCAGCTTGGGACAGAACACTGAAGCTTTCTTT.

Note on this clone: Other DNA sequences from this sample encode an identical CDR3 as well. This chain uses TRBV11-2 with TRBJ1-1; unclear D gene. The CDR3 covers 12 residues. V gave up 5 bases and J gave up 8 bases, with 12 bases separating them. Germline loops: CDR1 SGHAT, CDR2 FQNNGV. The CDR3 loop reads CASSEEHPEAFF. Here the CDR3 DNA reads TGTGCCAGCAGCGAGGAGCACCCCGAAGCTTTCTTT.

Points on this clone: One end of the junction fails to match germline, which may point to a read error. This rearrangement joins TRBV5-1 to TRBJ2-1; 12 nucleotides match TRBD2. Per germline, CDR1 SGHRS and CDR2 YFSETQ. CDR3 size: 17 residues. The CDR3 sequence is CASSLALRPSGRVERFF. In DNA, the CDR3 is TGCGCCAGCAGCTTGGCCTTAAGGCCTAGCGGGAGGGTTGAGCGGTTCTTC.

The chain links TRBV5-4 to TRBJ1-1; D perhaps matches TRBD1 (6 bases). The CDR3 sequence is 14 residues long. Germline CDR1 and CDR2: SGHNT and YYREEE (reference sequence). The V end lost 2 bases, the J end lost 2 bases, and 10 bases lay between the germline ends. The CDR3 DNA reads as TGTGCCAGCAGCTTACAGGGTATAAACACTGAAGCTTTCTTT. This sequence encodes CASSLQGINTEAFF.

Remarks on this clone: An end of the junction differs from the germline gene, which may be a read error. The V and J genes are TRBV11-1 and TRBJ1-1, with 7 bases identical to TRBD1. The CDR3 is made up of 15 amino acids. Per germline, CDR1 SGHAT and CDR2 FQDESV (reference sequence). For the CDR3, the DNA is TGTGCCGGCAGCTTAGAGGAGACAGGGTACCCTGAAGCTTTCTTT. This sequence encodes CAGSLEETGYPEAFF.

The chain is built from TRBV5-1 and TRBJ1-2; the D gene is possibly TRBD1 (6 bases). Germline CDR1 SGHRS, CDR2 YFSETQ. V lost 3 bases and J lost 8, with 17 bases in between. This CDR3 has 14 amino acids. Here the CDR3 reads CASSSNRALGGYTF. CDR3 nucleotides: TGCGCCAGCAGCTCCAACAGGGCGTTGGGGGGCTACACCTTC.

This chain joins TRBV5-1 and TRBJ1-1; D unresolved. This CDR3 is built from 15 residues. Trimming stripped 0 bases from V and 1 base from J, with 10 bases between. In germline, CDR1 is SGHRS, CDR2 YFSETQ. The DNA for the CDR3 is TGCGCCAGCAGCTTGGTCGGTTCCGAGAACACTGAAGCTTTCTTT. Its protein product is CASSLVGSENTEAFF.